One sample yielded the 26 T cell receptor beta chains listed below, sequenced in a study of control samples from healthy donors and cancer patients. Some clones are missing from TCRdb's copy, which holds only in-frame ones; the method was immunoSEQ multiplex PCR. The data show about 94,000 clones, with 90% seen just once and more than 3.5% held by the top ten. Sequenced input: blood. The receptors shown here come from a woman in her late teens or twenties in good health.

This rearrangement joins TRBV14 to TRBJ2-7; D unclear. This CDR3 comprises 15 residues. Trimming stripped 0 bases from V and 2 bases from J, with 11 bases between. The V gene's germline CDR1 is SGHDN and CDR2 FVKESK. CDR3 sequence: CASSQDPVIAYEQYF. DNA of the CDR3: TGTGCCAGCAGCCAAGATCCAGTTATTGCCTACGAGCAGTACTTC.

The chain uses TRBV9 and TRBJ1-3, with a possible D match to TRBD1 (5 bases). V was clipped by 3 bases and J by 10 bases, with 17 bases between them. Germline lookup yields CDR1 SGDLS and CDR2 YYNGEE. CDR3 length: 14 amino acids. The CDR3 sequence is CASSARDETETIYF. In DNA, the CDR3 is TGTGCCAGCAGCGCCAGGGACGAGACCGAGACCATATATTTT.

The rearrangement joins TRBV7-9 to TRBJ1-1; 7 nucleotides line up with TRBD1. The ends lost 5 bases at V and 8 bases at J; junction bases unmatched: 5. This CDR3 is 12 amino acids long. In germline, CDR1 is SEHNR, CDR2 FQNEAQ (reference sequence). CDR3 DNA sequence: TGTGCCAGCAGCCTAAACAGGGGCGAAGCTTTCTTT. It codes for CASSLNRGEAFF.

A single count supports this clone. The rearrangement uses TRBV3-1 (or the pseudogene TRBV3-2) and TRBJ2-1; 9 bases line up with TRBD2. CDR3 size: 17 residues. The germline V gene encodes CDR1 LGHDT and CDR2 YNNKEL (reference sequence). V shed 2 bases and J 5 bases; nucleotides not matched to a gene: 10. The CDR3 DNA is TGTGCCAGCAGCCAATCGTATAGCGGGGGACCTGACAATGAGCAGTTCTTC. Translated: CASSQSYSGGPDNEQFF.

The chain uses TRBV6-6 and TRBJ1-5; 7 nucleotides align to TRBD1. Germline trimming cut 3 bases from V and 5 bases from J; bases unmatched to any gene: 7. CDR1 MNHNY and CDR2 SVGAGI come from the germline V gene (reference sequence). CDR3 length: 15 residues. The CDR3 region is CASSYHRGNDQPQHF. CDR3 DNA: TGTGCCAGCAGTTATCACAGGGGAAACGATCAGCCCCAGCATTTT.

V gene TRBV2 combines with J gene TRBJ2-5; D unclear. V was shortened by 5 bases and J by 5 bases, with 6 bases between the two germline ends. The CDR3 has 11 residues. Germline V gene sequence: CDR1 SNHLY, CDR2 FYNNEI. The CDR3 region is CASSYSETQYF. CDR3 DNA sequence: TGTGCCAGCAGTTATAGCGAGACCCAGTACTTC.

The J gene is TRBJ1-1, the V gene TRBV10-2, with a tentative D call TRBD1 (6 bases). From germline, CDR1 is WSHSY and CDR2 SAAADI. The CDR3 loop spans 14 amino acids. Between the trimmed V and J ends, which lost 6 bases and 1 base, there was a span of 12 bases. CDR3 sequence (DNA): TGCGCCAGCAGAGGGGGGGGAACGAACACTGAAGCTTTCTTT. This sequence encodes CASRGGGTNTEAFF.

Turning to this clone: One end of the junction is discordant with germline, which a read error may explain. The genes are TRBV2 and TRBJ2-3; 10 bases are a match to TRBD2. Germline CDR1 reads SNHLY; CDR2 reads FYNNEI. The CDR3 contains 17 residues. The CDR3 loop reads CVSRDPSAGGRSDTQYF. In nucleotides, the CDR3 is TGTGTCAGCAGGGACCCCTCAGCGGGGGGGAGGTCAGATACGCAGTATTTT.

The chain is built from TRBV2 and TRBJ1-5, with D possibly matching TRBD1 (5 bases). V gave up 7 bases and J gave up 7 bases, with 11 bases separating them. Germline lookup yields CDR1 SNHLY and CDR2 FYNNEI. The CDR3 runs 12 residues. The CDR3: CASNRDGQPQHF. CDR3 sequence (DNA): TGTGCCAGCAACCGGGACGGACAGCCCCAGCATTTT.

This sequence joins TRBV12-3 or TRBV12-4 and TRBJ1-2; 9 nucleotides match TRBD1. The CDR3 length is 13 residues. The V segment lost 6 bases and the J segment 7 bases; nucleotides outside the gene matches: 6. The CDR3 region is CASRLQGASGYTF. As DNA, the CDR3 is TGTGCCAGCAGACTACAGGGGGCGTCTGGCTACACCTTC.

The J gene is TRBJ1-1, the V gene TRBV5-6; TRBD1 aligns across 8 bases. Germline V gene sequence: CDR1 SGHDT, CDR2 YYEEEE. The CDR3 has 15 residues. The junction had 5 bases not matched to a gene; V was cut back by 0 bases and J by 4 bases. CDR3 region: CASSLGSGTGTEAFF. CDR3 nucleotides: TGTGCCAGCAGCTTGGGGAGTGGGACAGGCACTGAAGCTTTCTTT.

J is TRBJ1-1 and V is TRBV27; D might be TRBD1 (5 bases). Germline V gives CDR1 MNHEY, CDR2 SMNVEV (reference sequence). This CDR3 has 17 amino acids. Trimming shortened V by 5 bases and J by 3 bases, and 22 bases separated the two germline ends. The DNA for the CDR3 is TGTGCCAGCAGTGTCAGGGTCGGGGGTTATGAGGACACTGAAGCTTTCTTT. Translation: CASSVRVGGYEDTEAFF.

This chain links TRBV13 with TRBJ1-3; TRBD1 might be the D (5 bases). Germline CDR1 reads PRHDT; CDR2 reads FYEKMQ (reference sequence). Between the trimmed V and J ends, which lost 5 bases and 4 bases, there was a span of 9 bases. The CDR3 spans 13 residues. CDR3 DNA: TGTGCCAGCAGCCCGGGGGGAGGAAACACCATATATTTT. This translates into CASSPGGGNTIYF.

This clone was counted a few times. The gene calls are TRBV10-3 and TRBJ1-1; TRBD1 is a possible D gene (5 bases). V was clipped by 4 bases and J by 6 bases, with 18 bases between them. The germline CDR1 and CDR2 sequences are ENHRY and SYGVKD. The CDR3 has 15 residues. Here the CDR3 DNA reads TGTGCCATCAGTGGGGCCGGAGGTAGGGGCTCTGAAGCTTTCTTT. Protein: CAISGAGGRGSEAFF.

The chain combines TRBV7-2 with TRBJ1-4; D is possibly TRBD1 (5 bases). Trimming took off 5 bases at V and 6 bases at J, with 10 bases between the two ends. Germline loops: CDR1 SGHTA, CDR2 FQGNSA. The CDR3 is 13 residues long. CDR3 sequence (DNA): TGTGCCAGCAGCACAGGAGCTGATGAAAAACTGTTTTTT. Translating it yields CASSTGADEKLFF.

The chain couples TRBV5-1 to TRBJ2-5; perhaps TRBD1 as D (6 bases). Germline V gene lookup returns CDR1 SGHRS and CDR2 YFSETQ. The CDR3 totals 15 residues. The germline V and J ends were trimmed by 0 bases and 4 bases, with 13 bases remaining between them. The CDR3 here is CASSLGGGLAETQYF. The CDR3 region has the DNA TGCGCCAGCAGCTTGGGTGGGGGCTTAGCAGAGACCCAGTACTTC.

The rearrangement joins TRBV6-1 to TRBJ2-3, with TRBD2 matching 9 bases. Trimming removed 3 bases from V and 2 bases from J; junction bases left unmatched: 3. This CDR3 has 15 amino acids. Germline V CDR1 and CDR2: MNHNS, SASEGT. The CDR3 DNA is TGTGCCAGCAGTGAGACTAGCGGAGCCACAGATACGCAGTATTTT. Translating it yields CASSETSGATDTQYF.

The chain recombines TRBV4-1 with TRBJ1-1, with no clear D. Trimming removed 4 bases at V and 0 bases at J, with 9 bases between. Per the germline V gene, CDR1 is MGHRA and CDR2 is YSYEKL. The CDR3 runs 14 residues. In DNA form, the CDR3 reads TGCGCCAGCAGCCCCCGCAGGATGAACACTGAAGCTTTCTTT. It is translated as CASSPRRMNTEAFF.

The J gene is TRBJ2-7, the V gene TRBV13; 7 nucleotides align to TRBD1. Trimming removed 5 bases from V and 3 bases from J; junction bases left unmatched: 7. CDR1 is PRHDT and CDR2 is FYEKMQ in the germline V gene (reference sequence). The CDR3 consists of 14 residues. CDR3 sequence reads: CASSLRQGVYEQYF. CDR3 bases: TGTGCCAGCAGCCTCAGACAGGGCGTCTACGAGCAGTACTTC.

This chain joins TRBV5-5 and TRBJ1-2; TRBD1 is a possible D gene (5 bases). The CDR3 is 14 residues long. The V and J ends lost 4 bases and 0 bases respectively, with 10 bases between them. The germline V gene has CDR1 SGHKS and CDR2 YYEKEE (reference sequence). The CDR3 spells CASSRETANYGYTF. DNA of the CDR3: TGTGCCAGCAGCAGAGAGACAGCTAACTATGGCTACACCTTC.

This sequence joins TRBV6-5 and TRBJ1-2, with D uncertain. Germline CDR1 is MNHEY and CDR2 is SVGAGI. The CDR3 spans 14 residues. Trimming shortened V by 6 bases and J by 3 bases, and 14 bases separated the two germline ends. The CDR3 DNA reads as TGTGCCAGCAGCTTAAACACGGATTACTATGGCTACACCTTC. As protein: CASSLNTDYYGYTF.

The V and J genes are TRBV3-1 (or the pseudogene TRBV3-2) and TRBJ1-2; D remains ambiguous. Germline V gene lookup returns CDR1 LGHDT and CDR2 YNNKEL (reference sequence). The length of the CDR3 is 14 residues. V lost 8 bases and J 4 bases, leaving 17 bases between the germline ends. The CDR3 DNA follows: TGTGCCAGCTCCAGGCCATCCCTTCTCTATGGCTACACCTTC. Residues: CASSRPSLLYGYTF.

The CDR3: CAISEGLLAMNTEAFF. CDR3 sequence (DNA): TGTGCCATCAGTGAGGGACTGCTAGCGATGAACACTGAAGCTTTCTTT. The chain joins TRBV10-3 to TRBJ1-1; D is unclear. CDR3 length: 16 amino acids. Looked up from germline, CDR1 is ENHRY and CDR2 is SYGVKD. Trimming left V 2 bases short and J 0 bases short, with 13 bases between.

This clone is a singleton in its sample. The chain couples TRBV3-1 (or the pseudogene TRBV3-2) to TRBJ1-2; TRBD1 matches 8 bases. The length of the CDR3 is 13 residues. Per germline, CDR1 LGHDT and CDR2 YNNKEL (reference sequence). With V trimmed by 3 bases and J by 8 bases, 5 bases remained unmatched. CDR3 bases: TGTGCCAGCAGCCAGCAGGGGGCGCGGGGCTACACCTTC. Translation gives CASSQQGARGYTF.

This chain joins TRBV2 and TRBJ2-5, with a weak D call TRBD2 (7 bases). The CDR3 spans 18 residues. V lost 4 bases and J lost 3, with 24 bases in between. In germline, CDR1 is SNHLY, CDR2 FYNNEI. The CDR3 DNA sequence: TGTGCCAGCAGTGGACTAGCTCAGGGGTCGTTAGTCGAAGAGACCCAGTACTTC. Translation gives CASSGLAQGSLVEETQYF.

Here the CDR3 reads CFLDRGPRDRGYF. The CDR3 DNA reads as TGTTTCCTTGACCGGGGCCCCCGGGACCGCGGGTACTTC. This chain joins TRBV19 and TRBJ2-7; perhaps D is TRBD1 or TRBD2 (5 bases each). CDR3 size: 13 residues. Looked up from germline, CDR1 is LNHDA and CDR2 is SQIVND (reference sequence).